One T cell receptor (beta chain) is described in this entry. The antigen is undetermined. When sampled, the donors appeared nominally healthy, though they likely had unrecorded immune exposures. The CDR3 sequence is 13 residues long. From germline, CDR1 is KGHSH and CDR2 LQKENI. Between the trimmed V and J ends, which lost 4 bases and 3 bases, there was a span of 9 bases. This sample stems from a study of cytomegalovirus exposure and HLA in healthy donors. Overall study results and limits: For most TCR sequences rarity was the rule, although some public TCRs occurred in many donors. More clonal expansion characterized HLA-associated TCR beta chains than equally common others in a later analysis.

The PCR employed 60 Vbeta primers together with 13 Jbeta primers. TCRdb keeps only in-frame clones here, not all; method: immunoSEQ multiplex PCR. The table records 90,000 to 100,000 clones, roughly 71% of them present only once. The genes are TRBV18 and TRBJ1-1; D call uncertain. The TCR sequence derives from a woman between 40 and 50 years old in good health and CMV-seronegative. The sequencing input was PBMCs. The CDR3 here is CASSRTQDTEAFF. The DNA for the CDR3 is TGTGCCAGCTCACGAACTCAAGACACTGAAGCTTTCTTT. Filled out from reference TRBV18 and TRBJ1-1, the complete variable domain reads NAGVMQNPRHLVRRRGQEARLRCSPMKGHSHVYWYRQLPEEGLKFMVYLQKENIIDESGMPKERFSAEFPKEGPSILRIQQVVRGDSAAYFCASSRTQDTEAFFGQGTRLTVV.